This TCR beta chain was retrieved from a study of T cell changes during pregnancy in multiple sclerosis. Clones were read by immunoSEQ multiplex PCR, and TCRdb kept only the in-frame ones, dropping some. The sample yields some 59,000 clones, roughly nine tenths seen once. Trimming cost V 1 base and J 7 bases, with 10 bases left between them. Per germline, CDR1 SGHVS and CDR2 FQNEAQ. The CDR3 contains 14 residues. This receptor was taken from a female donor with multiple sclerosis, enrolled in a pregnancy study. The sequencing here drew on peripheral blood, taken in the first trimester of pregnancy. This sequence joins TRBV7-8 and TRBJ1-4, with a tentative D call TRBD1 (6 bases). The chain's CDR3 is CASSLDRVGEKLFF. As DNA, the CDR3 is TGTGCCAGCAGCTTAGACAGGGTTGGTGAAAAACTGTTTTTT.